These 2 T cell receptor beta chains originate from one sample sequenced in a study of graft-versus-host responses after intestinal transplantation (dated by TCRdb to the early 2020s). The protocol used for the library was the immunoSEQ multiplex PCR assay. TCRdb mirrors the immuneACCESS table, restricted to in-frame sequences. Some clones are absent from its copies; in checked studies, under half trace to an unresolved V gene, and the reason for the others is unknown. The sample table records tens of thousands of clones; approximately 90% of these occur just once. 0.28% of the sample is taken by the ten largest. What the time point label conveys for this sample: cells obtained before transplantation from donor or recipient. Their cognate antigens are unknown. This sample comprised unstimulated CD4+ T cells sorted from spleen or lymph node cells, obtained before transplant. These receptors were obtained from a human donor who was the organ donor for an intestinal transplant.

This clone was picked up a small number of times. The chain carries TRBV5-4 and TRBJ1-2; 11 bases fit TRBD1. The CDR3 has 14 residues. V gave up 4 bases and J gave up 4 bases; unmatched junction bases: 3. Germline-derived CDR1 and CDR2 are SGHNT and YYREEE (reference sequence). The CDR3 sequence is CASSLGQGGYGYTF. DNA of the CDR3: TGTGCCAGCAGCCTGGGACAGGGGGGCTATGGCTACACCTTC.

The J gene is TRBJ1-1, the V gene TRBV19; 7 positions match TRBD1. This CDR3 spans 13 amino acids. CDR1 and CDR2 from the germline V gene are LNHDA and SQIVND (reference sequence). V dropped 4 bases and J dropped 2; count of bases not matched to a gene: 1. The CDR3 DNA follows: TGTGCCAGTAGTAGACAGGGAAACACTGAAGCTTTCTTT. Translation: CASSRQGNTEAFF.